The 4 T cell receptor beta chains below were found in one sample sequenced in a study of T cells in Graves' hyperthyroidism and ophthalmopathy. RNA transcripts yielded amplified TCR beta CDR3 regions. The primer set for the first-round RT-PCR of the TCR CDR3 was HTBI. TCRdb fed the multiplex PCR reads into MiXCR, producing one record per CDR3 protein. The sample consists of more than 500,000 distinct CDR3 sequences, roughly 16% of them appearing once. What was sequenced was blood. The receptors shown here come from a woman in her 30s with Graves' ophthalmopathy.

This clonotype was seen repeatedly, ten times or more. The rearrangement links TRBV5-1 to TRBJ2-7, with TRBD1 identical over 10 bases. Unmatched junction bases numbered 8, after V lost 7 bases and J lost 4 bases. The CDR3 spans 14 residues. Germline loops: CDR1 SGHRS, CDR2 YFSETQ. The CDR3 spells CASERTGGGYEQYF. CDR3 in DNA: TGCGCCAGCGAGAGGACAGGGGGTGGGTACGAGCAGTACTTC.

The rearrangement links TRBV29-1 to TRBJ1-1; possible D gene TRBD1, 5 bases. This CDR3 spans 15 amino acids. V lost 6 bases and J 1 base, leaving 18 bases between the germline ends. CDR1 is SQVTM and CDR2 is ANQGSEA in the germline V gene. The CDR3 DNA follows: TGCAGCGTCACACCGGGACGCGCCCAGAACACTGAAGCTTTCTTT. Amino acid sequence: CSVTPGRAQNTEAFF. The full variable domain, rest sourced from reference TRBV29-1 and TRBJ1-1, is SAVISQKPSRDICQRGTSLTIQCQVDSQVTMMFWYRQQPGQSLTLIATANQGSEATYESGFVIDKFPISRPNLTFSTLTVSNMSPEDSSIYLCSVTPGRAQNTEAFFGQGTRLTVV.

The gene calls are TRBV30 and TRBJ1-5; D gene ambiguous. The length of the CDR3 is 13 residues. Looked up from germline, CDR1 is GTSNPN and CDR2 is SVGIG (reference sequence). Trimming took 5 bases from V and 5 from J, leaving 13 bases between them. The CDR3 spells CAWAQSAYQPQHF. CDR3 DNA: TGTGCCTGGGCGCAGTCTGCTTATCAGCCCCAGCATTTT. Full variable domain (missing parts from reference TRBV30 and TRBJ1-5): SQTIHQWPATLVQPVGSPLSLECTVEGTSNPNLYWYRQAAGRGLQLLFYSVGIGQISSEVPQNLSASRPQDRQFILSSKKLLLSDSGFYLCAWAQSAYQPQHFGDGTRLSIL.

This clonotype was found a few times. This sequence joins TRBV7-6 and TRBJ2-7; TRBD1 matches at 8 bases. J was trimmed by 4 bases and V by 5 bases; bases with no gene match: 10. This CDR3 contains 15 residues. Germline lookup yields CDR1 SGHVS and CDR2 FNYEAQ. CDR3 sequence (DNA): TGTGCCAGCAGCGGCCCCGGGACAGGAGCTTACGAGCAGTACTTC. It codes for CASSGPGTGAYEQYF.